The 30 T cell receptor delta chains below all came from one sample that was sequenced in a study of gamma-delta T cells after stem cell transplantation. TCRdb called clones anew from the RT-PCR reads with CATT. This table has 2,000 to 2,500 delta-chain clones, 25% to 35% appearing once. The sequencing sample was made of gamma-delta T cells. The source is a human donor. It is not recorded whose cells these are; they may come from a transplant donor.

This clone has only a few counts. The J gene is TRDJ1, the V gene TRDV2, with 8 bases identical to TRDD3. Looked up from germline, CDR1 is GEAIGNYY and CDR2 is EKD. CDR3 length equals 18 residues. With 0 bases clipped from V and 0 bases from J, the junction kept 11 bases outside the gene matches. The CDR3 spells CACDTVLRGWGNTDKLIF. The DNA for the CDR3 is TGTGCCTGTGACACCGTTTTACGTGGCTGGGGGAACACCGATAAACTCATCTTT.

The table lists this clone with a few counts. The junction departs from the called germline gene at one end, perhaps through a read error. Other DNA sequences in the sample encode the same CDR3. The chain is built from TRDV2 and TRDJ2; TRDD3 matches 12 bases. CDR1 GEAIGNYY and CDR2 EKD come from the germline V gene. The CDR3 is 17 residues long. The CDR3 loop reads CACDLLGDTGAPAQLFF. The CDR3 DNA is TGTGCCTGTGACTTACTGGGGGATACAGGGGCGCCAGCACAGCTCTTCTTT.

This chain links TRDV2 with TRDJ1; 10 nucleotides align to TRDD3. This CDR3 is 18 amino acids long. Per the germline V gene, CDR1 is GEAIGNYY and CDR2 is EKD. With 0 bases clipped from V and 0 bases from J, the junction kept 9 bases outside the gene matches. The CDR3 spells CACDTLLGDPTDTDKLIF. CDR3 bases: TGTGCCTGTGACACCTTACTGGGGGATCCTACCGACACCGATAAACTCATCTTT.

This clone was counted between two and nine times. A much bigger clone sits one base away, suggesting this may be a read error. The chain has TRDV2 and TRDJ2; the match to TRDD3 covers 9 bases. Per the germline V gene, CDR1 is GEAIGNYY and CDR2 is EKD. J lost 4 bases, V lost 4 bases, and 18 bases had no gene match. The CDR3 runs to 19 residues. The CDR3 DNA is TGTGCCTGTGAACCCGTACTGGGGGAGACCGGAGGCAGGACAGCACAACTCTTCTTT. Residues: CACEPVLGETGGRTAQLFF.

This clone appeared a few times. V is TRDV2 and J is TRDJ1, with 11 bases fitting TRDD3. Germline-derived CDR1 and CDR2 are GEAIGNYY and EKD. V lost 3 bases, J lost 2 bases, and 7 bases stayed unmatched. The CDR3 runs 16 residues. CDR3 loop: CACDLIGGYGTDKLIF. CDR3 DNA: TGTGCCTGTGACTTGATTGGGGGATACGGGACCGATAAACTCATCTTT.

This clone occurred a few times. The translated DNA and TCRdb's protein are not identical at residue 5; the protein here was translated from the DNA. This chain connects TRDV2 to TRDJ1; the D is unclear. The V end lost 1 base, the J end lost 0 bases, and 14 bases lay between the germline ends. This CDR3 spans 16 amino acids. Germline-derived CDR1 and CDR2 are GEAIGNYY and EKD. CDR3 residues: CACDTLSPSYTDKLIF. DNA of the CDR3: TGTGCCTGTGACACACTTTCCCCCTCGTACACCGATAAACTCATCTTT.

The chain recombines TRDV2 with TRDJ1, with 11 bases lining up with TRDD3. The CDR3 loop spans 14 amino acids. The germline CDR1 and CDR2 sequences are GEAIGNYY and EKD. The ends lost 3 bases at V and 5 bases at J; junction bases unmatched: 4. CDR3: CACDVLGDKDKLIF. The CDR3 bases are TGTGCCTGTGACGTACTGGGGGATAAGGATAAACTCATCTTT.

This chain's CDR3 is CACDTVGDSSWDTRQMFF. The CDR3 DNA sequence: TGTGCCTGTGACACAGTGGGGGACAGCTCCTGGGACACCCGACAGATGTTTTTC. The V call is TRDV2, the J call TRDJ3; 7 bases line up with TRDD3. V lost 1 base and J lost 0; bases outside the gene matches: 5. Germline V lookup: CDR1 GEAIGNYY, CDR2 EKD. CDR3 length: 18 amino acids.

The chain recombines TRDV2 with TRDJ1; tentatively, D is TRDD3 (6 bases). Germline-derived CDR1 and CDR2 are GEAIGNYY and EKD. V lost 3 bases to trimming and J lost 0 bases, with 19 bases between them. The CDR3 has 17 amino acids. DNA for the CDR3: TGTGCCTGTGACTCGGTATCGGGGGGACATTACACCGATAAACTCATCTTT. It yields the protein CACDSVSGGHYTDKLIF.

By frequency in the sample, this clone is medium-sized. The J gene is TRDJ1, the V gene TRDV2; 13 bases match TRDD3. Germline trimming cut 2 bases from V and 7 bases from J; bases unmatched to any gene: 6. This CDR3 is 15 amino acids long. Germline CDR1 and CDR2: GEAIGNYY and EKD. DNA of the CDR3: TGTGCCTGTGACAAACTGGGGGATACGACCCGTAAACTCATCTTT. This sequence encodes CACDKLGDTTRKLIF.

This clone was observed once. A much larger clonotype is one base distant, so this may be a read error. This chain connects TRDV2 to TRDJ1; 7 nucleotides match TRDD3. Looked up from germline, CDR1 is GEAIGNYY and CDR2 is EKD. This CDR3 has 15 residues. CDR3: CACDLWGPNTDNLIF. In DNA form, the CDR3 reads TGTGCCTGTGACCTCTGGGGGCCGAACACCGATAACCTCATCTTT.

Only a few counts were recorded for this clone. A clone one base away is much larger, so this may be a read error. V usage is TRDV2 and J usage is TRDJ2, with TRDD3 identical over 9 bases. This CDR3 comprises 19 residues. CDR1 GEAIGNYY and CDR2 EKD come from the germline V gene. The chain's CDR3 is CACDPVLGETGGRTAHLFF. The CDR3 DNA is TGTGCCTGTGATCCCGTACTGGGGGAGACCGGAGGCAGGACAGCACACCTCTTCTTT.

Comment on this clone: TCRdb lists a protein that is different at residue 3 from the translated DNA; the protein given here uses the DNA translation. This chain uses TRDV2 with TRDJ1, with D tentatively TRDD3 (6 bases). The germline V gene encodes CDR1 GEAIGNYY and CDR2 EKD. This CDR3 has 17 residues. Here the CDR3 reads CARDTVEGYKGTDKLIF. Written as DNA, the CDR3 is TGTGCCCGTGACACCGTCGAGGGATATAAAGGCACCGATAAACTCATCTTT.

V and J are TRDV2 and TRDJ1, with 7 nucleotides matching TRDD3. The J segment lost 0 bases and the V segment lost 5 bases, leaving 17 bases of the junction unmatched. Germline CDR1 reads GEAIGNYY; CDR2 reads EKD. CDR3 length: 18 residues. DNA of the CDR3: TGTGCCTGTGGCAGCATCATACTGGGGCCCAACCACACCGATAAACTCATCTTT. Amino acid sequence: CACGSIILGPNHTDKLIF.

The genes are TRDV2 and TRDJ1; tentatively, D is TRDD3 (5 bases). V was trimmed by 1 base and J by 0 bases, leaving 26 bases between them. The CDR3 consists of 20 residues. Germline CDR1 GEAIGNYY, CDR2 EKD. CDR3 residues: CACDTVNKEGVGKYTDKLIF. Here the CDR3 DNA reads TGTGCCTGTGACACGGTAAACAAGGAGGGGGTCGGGAAGTACACCGATAAACTCATCTTT.

This clone was counted only a few times. The chain links TRDV1 to TRDJ1; D perhaps matches TRDD3 (6 bases). CDR3 length: 15 residues. Germline loops: CDR1 TSWWSYY, CDR2 QGS. The V gene lost 5 bases and the J gene lost 0 bases, with 13 bases spanning the gap. CDR3 DNA sequence: TGTGCTCTTGGGTCGTACTGGGAGTACACCGATAAACTCATCTTT. Translation: CALGSYWEYTDKLIF.

V is TRDV2 and J is TRDJ1; 11 positions match TRDD3. CDR3 length equals 24 residues. Germline CDR1 is GEAIGNYY and CDR2 is EKD. V lost 0 bases to trimming and J lost 1 base; unmatched junction nucleotides: 27. CDR3 sequence: CACDTILKRPGGRLGDTSTDKLIF. In DNA, the CDR3 is TGTGCCTGTGACACCATCCTAAAACGGCCTGGGGGAAGGCTGGGGGATACTAGCACCGATAAACTCATCTTT.

This clone has more than one count but fewer than ten. The V gene is TRDV2, the J gene TRDJ3, with TRDD3 matching 8 bases. CDR1 and CDR2 from the germline V gene are GEAIGNYY and EKD. V dropped 4 bases and J dropped 0; count of bases not matched to a gene: 10. CDR3 length: 19 amino acids. For the CDR3, the DNA is TGTGCCTGTGATCTAGTGGGGGATTATGGCTCCTGGGACACCCGACAGATGTTTTTC. Protein: CACDLVGDYGSWDTRQMFF.

In DNA form, the CDR3 reads TGTGCCTGTGACGCAATACTGGGGGATACGGCCCCCGGTCCAAACTCCTGGGACACCCGACAGATGTTTTTC. Amino acid sequence: CACDAILGDTAPGPNSWDTRQMFF. The V and J genes are TRDV2 and TRDJ3; 13 bases are shared with TRDD3. Germline assignment: CDR1 GEAIGNYY and CDR2 EKD. The length of the CDR3 is 24 residues. The J segment lost 0 bases and the V segment lost 3 bases, leaving 19 bases of the junction unmatched.

Turning to this clone: This sample also contains other DNA sequences that code for the same CDR3. The chain has TRDV2 and TRDJ1; TRDD3 matches at 10 bases. The CDR3 spans 16 residues. The V segment lost 4 bases and the J segment 0 bases; nucleotides outside the gene matches: 7. Germline assignment: CDR1 GEAIGNYY and CDR2 EKD. As DNA, the CDR3 is TGTGCCTGTGAGGAGGTGGGGGATACCGACACCGATAAACTCATCTTT. Translated, it gives CACEEVGDTDTDKLIF.

The V call is TRDV2, the J call TRDJ1; 13 bases match TRDD3. The CDR3 totals 24 residues. J was trimmed by 1 base and V by 3 bases; bases with no gene match: 28. Looked up from germline, CDR1 is GEAIGNYY and CDR2 is EKD. The CDR3 region is CACDPLRGRGVLGDTPASTDKLIF. DNA for the CDR3: TGTGCCTGTGACCCGTTAAGGGGACGTGGTGTACTGGGGGATACGCCGGCTTCCACCGATAAACTCATCTTT.

Remarks on this clone: A much larger clone lies one base from this, so it may be a read error. The V call is TRDV2, the J call TRDJ1; the match to TRDD3 covers 9 bases. Germline assignment: CDR1 GEAIGNYY and CDR2 EKD. This CDR3 is built from 15 residues. V was pared by 3 bases and J by 3 bases, with 7 bases of the junction left unmatched. The CDR3 DNA is TGTGCCTGTGACGGTGTGGGGGATAAGGCCGATAAACTCATCTTT. This sequence encodes CACDGVGDKADKLIF.

This clone turned up a few times. A far larger clone is just one base off, so this is likely a read error. This chain joins TRDV2 and TRDJ3; D possibly corresponds to TRDD3 (6 bases). Germline-derived CDR1 and CDR2 are GEAIGNYY and EKD. Trimming cost V 0 bases and J 1 base, with 33 bases left between them. The CDR3 has 25 residues. The CDR3 DNA sequence: TGTGCCTGTGACACCGTGAGTGGATGGGGGGCCCCGCTTCGTTTATCGTCCTGGGACACCCGACAGATGTTTTTC. This encodes CACDTVSGWGAPLRLSSWDTRQMFF.

Judged by abundance, this clone is large. V is TRDV2 and J is TRDJ1; TRDD3 is a possible D gene (6 bases). This CDR3 region has 15 residues. The germline V and J ends were trimmed by 4 bases and 3 bases, with 17 bases remaining between them. Germline values: CDR1 GEAIGNYY, CDR2 EKD. As DNA, the CDR3 is TGTGCCTGTGATTCCCTTACTGGGAAGTCCGATAAACTCATCTTT. Protein sequence: CACDSLTGKSDKLIF.

Judged by abundance, this clone is medium-sized. This chain connects TRDV2 to TRDJ1; possible D gene TRDD3, 6 bases. This CDR3 is 16 amino acids long. V lost 1 base to trimming and J lost 1 base, with 15 bases between them. CDR1 GEAIGNYY and CDR2 EKD come from the germline V gene. CDR3: CACDTLGIRITDKLIF. Written as DNA, the CDR3 is TGTGCCTGTGACACGTTGGGGATTCGCATCACCGATAAACTCATCTTT.

To note about this clone: Distinct nucleotide sequences in the sample also encode this CDR3. The chain is built from TRDV2 and TRDJ1; TRDD3 aligns across 11 bases. V shed 0 bases, J shed 2 bases, and the junction held 13 bases outside the gene matches. This CDR3 is 19 amino acids long. Per the germline V gene, CDR1 is GEAIGNYY and CDR2 is EKD. The CDR3 protein is CACDTVTTWGILGTDKLIF. Written as DNA, the CDR3 is TGTGCCTGTGACACCGTGACTACCTGGGGGATACTAGGAACCGATAAACTCATCTTT.

There are a few counts of this clone. The junction departs from the called germline gene at one end, perhaps through a read error. In the same sample, other DNA sequences code for this CDR3. The chain combines TRDV2 with TRDJ1; 9 bases are a match to TRDD3. Per the germline V gene, CDR1 is GEAIGNYY and CDR2 is EKD. This CDR3 has 16 residues. CDR3 sequence reads: CACDTIVLGDHDKLIF. As DNA, the CDR3 is TGTGCCTGTGACACAATAGTACTGGGGGACCACGATAAGCTCATCTTT.

The chain recombines TRDV2 with TRDJ1; 9 bases match TRDD3. The germline gives CDR1 GEAIGNYY, CDR2 EKD. The CDR3 loop spans 17 amino acids. J was trimmed by 0 bases and V by 3 bases; bases with no gene match: 10. CDR3 sequence: CACDGLKGGYNTDKLIF. CDR3 coding DNA: TGTGCCTGTGACGGTCTGAAGGGGGGATACAACACCGATAAACTCATCTTT.

This sequence joins TRDV1 and TRDJ3, with TRDD3 matching 9 bases. V gave up 1 base and J gave up 0 bases; unmatched junction bases: 31. The CDR3 covers 28 residues. Germline V CDR1 and CDR2: TSWWSYY, QGS. CDR3 bases: TGTGCTCTTGGGGAACCGCCCGCCTTCCTTGGATCCCCCTCCAACTGGGGGAGCAGCTCCTGGGACACCCGACAGATGTTTTTC. Its translation is CALGEPPAFLGSPSNWGSSSWDTRQMFF.

The chain has TRDV1 and TRDJ1; TRDD3 matches at 11 bases. The CDR3 spans 20 residues. Trimming at V came to 0 bases and at J to 0 bases, leaving 12 bases not matched to a gene. Germline CDR1 is TSWWSYY and CDR2 is QGS. CDR3 loop: CALGELPRTWGIPYTDKLIF. CDR3 in DNA: TGTGCTCTTGGGGAACTACCCCGGACCTGGGGGATACCGTACACCGATAAACTCATCTTT.